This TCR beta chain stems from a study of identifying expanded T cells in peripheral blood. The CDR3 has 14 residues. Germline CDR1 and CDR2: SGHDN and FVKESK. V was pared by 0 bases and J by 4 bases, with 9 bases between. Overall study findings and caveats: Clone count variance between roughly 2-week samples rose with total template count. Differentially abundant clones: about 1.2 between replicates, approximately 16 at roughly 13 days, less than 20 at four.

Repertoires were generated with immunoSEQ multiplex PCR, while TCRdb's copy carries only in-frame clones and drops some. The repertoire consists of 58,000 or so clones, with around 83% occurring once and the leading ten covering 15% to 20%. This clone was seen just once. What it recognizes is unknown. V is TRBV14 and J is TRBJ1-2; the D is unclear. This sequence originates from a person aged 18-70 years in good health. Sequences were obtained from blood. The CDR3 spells CASSQEMTAYGYTF. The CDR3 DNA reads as TGTGCCAGCAGCCAAGAGATGACCGCCTATGGCTACACCTTC.